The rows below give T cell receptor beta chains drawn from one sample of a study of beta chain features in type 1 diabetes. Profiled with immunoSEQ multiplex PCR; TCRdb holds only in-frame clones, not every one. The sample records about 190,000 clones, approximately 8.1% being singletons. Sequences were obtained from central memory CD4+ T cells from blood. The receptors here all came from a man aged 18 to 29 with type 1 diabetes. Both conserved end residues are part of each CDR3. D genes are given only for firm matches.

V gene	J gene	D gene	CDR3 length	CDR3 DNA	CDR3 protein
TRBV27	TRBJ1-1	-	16	TGTGCCAGCAGTTTATCTCGGGGTTCCTTGAACACTGAAGCTTTCTTT	CASSLSRGSLNTEAFF
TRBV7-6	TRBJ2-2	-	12	TGTGCCAGCACGTTTCGAGGGGGGGAGCTGTTTTTT	CASTFRGGELFF
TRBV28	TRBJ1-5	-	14	TGTGCCAGCAGCTGGGCCGAGACGTCCCAGCCCCAGCATTTT	CASSWAETSQPQHF
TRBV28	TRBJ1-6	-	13	TGTGCCAGCAGGGCAGGGGTCGGATCACCCCTCCACTTT	CASRAGVGSPLHF
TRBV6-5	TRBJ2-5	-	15	TGTGCCAGCAGTTACAACAGGATGTACCAAGAGACCCAGTACTTC	CASSYNRMYQETQYF
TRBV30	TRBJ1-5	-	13	TGTGCCTGGAGTGTACGGGGAACTCAGCCCCAGCATTTT	CAWSVRGTQPQHF
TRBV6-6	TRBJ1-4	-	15	TGTGCCAGCAGTGATATGACAGCAACTAATGAAAAACTGTTTTTT	CASSDMTATNEKLFF
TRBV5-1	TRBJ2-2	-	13	TGCGCCAGCATGCCCAACTGGAGCGGGGAGCTGTTTTTT	CASMPNWSGELFF
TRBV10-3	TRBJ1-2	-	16	TGTGCCATCAGTGAGTCCGGAGGGTTAGCTAACTATGGCTACACCTTC	CAISESGGLANYGYTF
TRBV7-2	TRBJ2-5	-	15	TGTGCCAGCAGCCCCTACGGACTGGCTCAAGAGACCCAGTACTTC	CASSPYGLAQETQYF